The 14 T cell receptor beta chains reported below all come from one sample, sequenced in a study of blood T cell repertoires in COVID-19. TCRdb's table, derived via immunoSEQ multiplex PCR, lists solely in-frame clones and lacks some. The sample consists of about 250,000 clones, 86% of them appearing once. The sample taken for sequencing was PBMCs or T cells enriched from blood (not recorded which). All receptors come from a young man who had recovered from COVID-19.

The genes are TRBV18 and TRBJ2-4; 7 bases map to TRBD1. Germline loops: CDR1 KGHSH, CDR2 LQKENI. The V segment lost 6 bases and the J segment 1 base; nucleotides outside the gene matches: 12. CDR3 length: 17 amino acids. DNA of the CDR3: TGTGCCAGCTCGTCCGGAACAGGGGTGGCCGCCAAAAACATTCAGTACTTC. Translation: CASSSGTGVAAKNIQYF. The full variable domain, rest sourced from reference TRBV18 and TRBJ2-4, is NAGVMQNPRHLVRRRGQEARLRCSPMKGHSHVYWYRQLPEEGLKFMVYLQKENIIDESGMPKERFSAEFPKEGPSILRIQQVVRGDSAAYFCASSSGTGVAAKNIQYFGAGTRLSVL.

The sample holds many counts of this clone. This chain joins TRBV6-5 and TRBJ2-1, with TRBD1 matching over 7 bases. V was clipped by 10 bases and J by 8 bases; unmatched bases: 17. Germline CDR1 is MNHEY and CDR2 is SVGAGI. The length of the CDR3 is 15 residues. CDR3 loop: CATRQGPLESDEQFF. The CDR3, as DNA: TGTGCCACCCGACAGGGTCCGCTGGAGTCCGATGAGCAGTTCTTC.

The chain carries TRBV4-2 and TRBJ1-3; TRBD1 agrees at 8 bases. The CDR3 has 15 amino acids. Trimming took 0 bases from V and 6 from J; bases not matched to a gene: 4. CDR1 LGHNA and CDR2 YNFKEQ come from the germline V gene. The CDR3 DNA is TGTGCCAGCAGCCAAGATTGGACAGGGTTAAACACCATATATTTT. It encodes CASSQDWTGLNTIYF.

This clone was recorded only once. The V call is TRBV9, the J call TRBJ1-1, with D uncertain. The CDR3 totals 14 residues. V lost 0 bases and J lost 0, with 6 bases in between. The germline V gene encodes CDR1 SGDLS and CDR2 YYNGEE. The DNA of the CDR3 is TGTGCCAGCAGCGTAGAACGGTTGAACACTGAAGCTTTCTTT. Protein sequence: CASSVERLNTEAFF.

V gene TRBV27 combines with J gene TRBJ2-1; D unresolved. Germline CDR1 reads MNHEY; CDR2 reads SMNVEV (reference sequence). The CDR3 totals 12 residues. Trimming left V 5 bases short and J 4 bases short, with 6 bases between. CDR3 region: CASSHRYNEQFF. The CDR3 bases are TGTGCCAGCAGTCACCGGTACAATGAGCAGTTCTTC.

CDR3 sequence: CASTRQGRRGEQFF. The CDR3 DNA sequence: TGTGCCAGCACCAGACAGGGGAGAAGAGGGGAGCAGTTCTTC. The chain uses TRBV28 and TRBJ2-1; 8 bases map to TRBD1. V was pared by 7 bases and J by 10 bases, with 12 bases of the junction left unmatched. From germline, CDR1 is MDHEN and CDR2 SYDVKM. CDR3 length equals 14 residues.

The chain joins TRBV9 to TRBJ1-2; perhaps TRBD1 as D (5 bases). The CDR3 sequence is 12 residues long. V was pared by 0 bases and J by 13 bases, with 13 bases between. Germline CDR1 SGDLS, CDR2 YYNGEE. CDR3: CASSVVRGRATF. CDR3 sequence (DNA): TGTGCCAGCAGCGTAGTAAGGGGTCGGGCCACCTTC.

The chain joins TRBV11-2 to TRBJ1-1, with D unclear. CDR3 size: 13 residues. The V gene lost 1 base and the J gene lost 5 bases, with 8 bases spanning the gap. Germline values: CDR1 SGHAT, CDR2 FQNNGV. The CDR3 coding sequence is TGTGCCAGCAGCTTAGGAACGAGGACTGAAGCTTTCTTT. Translation gives CASSLGTRTEAFF.

V gene TRBV27 combines with J gene TRBJ2-5, with D possibly being TRBD2 (6 bases). Germline V gene lookup returns CDR1 MNHEY and CDR2 SMNVEV (reference sequence). V lost 5 bases to trimming and J lost 3 bases, with 10 bases between them. CDR3 length equals 13 residues. The CDR3 nucleotides are TGTGCCAGCAGTCGACTAGAAGAAGAGACCCAGTACTTC. Translated, it gives CASSRLEEETQYF.

The chain employs TRBV7-8 and TRBJ1-1, with D hard to call. The CDR3 length is 15 residues. Germline V gene lookup returns CDR1 SGHVS and CDR2 FQNEAQ. The germline V and J ends were trimmed by 3 bases and 3 bases, with 14 bases remaining between them. The CDR3 coding sequence is TGTGCCAGCAGCTTCCGCGCGAAAGCATACACTGAAGCTTTCTTT. It codes for CASSFRAKAYTEAFF.

The rearrangement links TRBV5-1 to TRBJ2-7; 7 nucleotides line up with TRBD2. The CDR3 consists of 12 residues. The germline CDR1 and CDR2 sequences are SGHRS and YFSETQ. Unmatched junction bases numbered 0, after V lost 3 bases and J lost 3 bases. In nucleotides, the CDR3 is TGCGCCAGCAGCTGGGGGGGCTACGAGCAGTACTTC. Its protein product is CASSWGGYEQYF.

The chain recombines TRBV3-1 (or the pseudogene TRBV3-2) with TRBJ1-1; 9 bases agree with TRBD1. V lost 4 bases to trimming and J lost 1 base; unmatched junction nucleotides: 1. The CDR3 is made up of 14 amino acids. Germline assignment: CDR1 LGHDT and CDR2 YNNKEL (reference sequence). CDR3 in amino acids: CASSRTGENTEAFF. The CDR3 DNA is TGTGCCAGCAGCCGGACAGGGGAGAACACTGAAGCTTTCTTT.

V is TRBV18 and J is TRBJ1-1; no reliable D call. Trimming stripped 0 bases from V and 3 bases from J, with 5 bases between. This CDR3 has 13 amino acids. CDR1 KGHSH and CDR2 LQKENI come from the germline V gene. The CDR3 spells CASSPPGYTEAFF. The DNA for the CDR3 is TGTGCCAGCTCACCACCCGGGTACACTGAAGCTTTCTTT. The complete variable domain, with remaining parts taken from reference TRBV18 and TRBJ1-1, reads NAGVMQNPRHLVRRRGQEARLRCSPMKGHSHVYWYRQLPEEGLKFMVYLQKENIIDESGMPKERFSAEFPKEGPSILRIQQVVRGDSAAYFCASSPPGYTEAFFGQGTRLTVV.

The chain uses TRBV18 and TRBJ2-3, with 9 bases identical to TRBD2. Looked up from germline, CDR1 is KGHSH and CDR2 is LQKENI. Germline trimming cut 3 bases from V and 6 bases from J; bases unmatched to any gene: 1. This CDR3 has 13 amino acids. CDR3 residues: CASSPREGDTQYF. The CDR3 DNA reads as TGTGCCAGCTCACCGCGGGAGGGGGATACGCAGTATTTT. The variable domain in full, with the rest retrieved from reference TRBV18 and TRBJ2-3, is NAGVMQNPRHLVRRRGQEARLRCSPMKGHSHVYWYRQLPEEGLKFMVYLQKENIIDESGMPKERFSAEFPKEGPSILRIQQVVRGDSAAYFCASSPREGDTQYFGPGTRLTVL.